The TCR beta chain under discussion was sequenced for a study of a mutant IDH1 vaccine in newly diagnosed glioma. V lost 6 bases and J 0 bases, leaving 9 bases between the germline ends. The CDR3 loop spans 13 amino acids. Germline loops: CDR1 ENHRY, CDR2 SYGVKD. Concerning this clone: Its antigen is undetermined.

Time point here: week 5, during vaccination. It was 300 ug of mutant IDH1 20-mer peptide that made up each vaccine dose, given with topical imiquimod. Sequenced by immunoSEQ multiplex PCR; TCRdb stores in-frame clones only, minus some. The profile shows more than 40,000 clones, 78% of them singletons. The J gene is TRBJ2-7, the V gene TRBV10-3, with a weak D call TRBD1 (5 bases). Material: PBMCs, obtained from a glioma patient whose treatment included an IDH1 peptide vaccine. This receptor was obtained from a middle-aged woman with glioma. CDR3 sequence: CAIRGPSSYEQYF. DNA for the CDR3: TGTGCCATCAGGGGGCCCAGCTCCTACGAGCAGTACTTC.